This T cell receptor beta chain emerged from a study of identical twins. The junction had 4 bases not matched to a gene; V was cut back by 6 bases and J by 2 bases. This CDR3 is built from 14 residues. TCRdb redid the calling of the 5' RACE reads with MiXCR, one entry per CDR3 protein. This sample has under 300,000 distinct CDR3 sequences; about 8% occur once, and the top ten carry 2.5% to 3.5%. Study-wide results and limits: Low generation-probability sequences were in excess among twin-shared out-of-frame alpha sequences. Among monozygotic twins, out-of-frame TCR alpha sharing exceeded what models predicted. It was possible that invariant MAIT and iNKT cells partly confounded the zero-insertion analyses.

There are many counts of this clonotype. Its matching antigen is unknown. The data also belong to a second study, concerning yellow fever vaccine responses in identical twins.

The receptor comes from a woman younger than 35 in good health. The chain employs TRBV12-3 or TRBV12-4 and TRBJ1-2; 9 nucleotides line up with TRBD1. Sample: CD8+ T cells sorted from blood. The CDR3 loop reads CASRRTGVNYGYTF. The CDR3 DNA reads as TGTGCCAGCAGAAGGACAGGGGTAAACTATGGCTACACCTTC.